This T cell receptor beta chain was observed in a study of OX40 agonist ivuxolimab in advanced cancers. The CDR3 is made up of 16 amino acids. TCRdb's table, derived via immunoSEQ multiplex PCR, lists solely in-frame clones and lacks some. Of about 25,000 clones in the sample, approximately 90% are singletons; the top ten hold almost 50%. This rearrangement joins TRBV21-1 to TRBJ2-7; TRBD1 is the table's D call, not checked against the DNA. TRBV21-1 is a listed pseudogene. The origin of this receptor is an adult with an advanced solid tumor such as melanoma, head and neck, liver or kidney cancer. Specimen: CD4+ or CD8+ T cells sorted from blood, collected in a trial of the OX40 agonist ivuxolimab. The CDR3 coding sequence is TGTGCCAGCAGCAAATCTCAGGGGATGTACAGGATAGAGCAGTACTTC. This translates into CASSKSQGMYRIEQYF.